The subject of this entry is one T cell receptor beta chain. Germline assignment: CDR1 LNHDA and CDR2 SQIVND (reference sequence). The ends lost 4 bases at V and 8 bases at J; junction bases unmatched: 8. The CDR3 totals 14 residues. The entry originates in a study of blood T cell repertoires in COVID-19. TCRdb's table, derived via immunoSEQ multiplex PCR, lists solely in-frame clones and lacks some. The sample has over 450,000 clones, approximately 92% seen once; the top ten hold roughly 1%. This receptor was taken from a man aged 18-30 years with COVID-19, enrolled during active disease. The sample comprised peripheral blood. The rearrangement joins TRBV19 to TRBJ1-5; 7 positions agree with TRBD1. The CDR3 DNA sequence: TGTGCCAGTAGTAGAGATACAGGGGTGAAGCCCCAGCATTTT. It is translated as CASSRDTGVKPQHF. Based on the CDR3 plus reference TRBV19 and TRBJ1-5, the full variable domain is DGGITQSPKYLFRKEGQNVTLSCEQNLNHDAMYWYRQDPGQGLRLIYYSQIVNDFQKGDIAEGYSVSREKKESFPLTVTSAQKNPTAFYLCASSRDTGVKPQHFGDGTRLSIL.